The TCR beta chain under discussion was sequenced for a study of cytomegalovirus exposure and HLA in healthy donors. Primers: 60 Vbeta forward and 13 Jbeta reverse. Assay used: immunoSEQ multiplex PCR; TCRdb lists only in-frame clones, some missing. The sample holds 100,000 to 150,000 clones, about three quarters seen once. The table lists this clone with a count of one. The antigen remains unidentified. The junction departs from the called germline gene at one end, perhaps through a read error. Healthy donors of bone marrow made up the group. Points from the study as a whole: A later examination showed that TCR association rates differed by HLA locus, with DRB1 most and HLA-C fewest. Apparent HLA restriction characterized most CMV-associated TCR beta chains in a later analysis. Some V segments, TRBV6-2 and TRBV6-3 among them, were indistinguishable and were therefore excluded.

CDR1 and CDR2 from the germline V gene are SEHNR and FQNEAQ (reference sequence). The CDR3 length is 14 residues. The sequencing sample was made of PBMCs. This receptor was taken from a human donor in good health. The V gene is TRBV7-9, the J gene TRBJ1-2; 7 bases line up with TRBD1. The CDR3 here is CSSSLVEGADGYTF. DNA for the CDR3: TGTTCCAGCAGCTTGGTAGAGGGGGCGGATGGCTACACCTTC.